This T cell receptor beta chain was sequenced for a study of blood T cell repertoires in COVID-19. The length of the CDR3 is 18 residues. V lost 1 base and J lost 0, with 18 bases in between. Per the germline V gene, CDR1 is LGHDT and CDR2 is YNNKEL (reference sequence). Libraries were prepared by immunoSEQ multiplex PCR; TCRdb keeps only in-frame clonotypes and omits some of them. The table shows about 200,000 clones, with about 80% occurring only once. Input material: PBMCs or T cells enriched from blood (not recorded which). V usage is TRBV3-1 (or the pseudogene TRBV3-2) and J usage is TRBJ1-1; possible D gene TRBD1, 6 bases. The TCR sequence derives from a woman aged 55-75 years with acute COVID-19. The CDR3 coding sequence is TGTGCCAGCAGCCAAGTTCAATCTGGACAGTACATGAACACTGAAGCTTTCTTT. Its protein is CASSQVQSGQYMNTEAFF.